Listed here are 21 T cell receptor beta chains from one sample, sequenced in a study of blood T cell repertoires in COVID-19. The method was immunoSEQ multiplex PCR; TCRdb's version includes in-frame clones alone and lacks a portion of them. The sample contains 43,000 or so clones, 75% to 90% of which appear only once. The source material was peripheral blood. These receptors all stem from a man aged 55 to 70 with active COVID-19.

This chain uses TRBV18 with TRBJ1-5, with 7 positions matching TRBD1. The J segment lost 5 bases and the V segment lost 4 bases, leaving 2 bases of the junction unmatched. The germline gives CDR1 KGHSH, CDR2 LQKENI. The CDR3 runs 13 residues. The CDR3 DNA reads TGTGCCAGCTCACAGGGGGCGCATCAGCCCCAGCATTTT. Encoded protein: CASSQGAHQPQHF.

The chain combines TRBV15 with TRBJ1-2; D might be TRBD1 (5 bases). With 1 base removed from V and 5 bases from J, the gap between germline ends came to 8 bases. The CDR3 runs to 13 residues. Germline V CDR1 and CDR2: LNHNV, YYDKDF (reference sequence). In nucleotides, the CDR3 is TGTGCCACCAGCAGAGGACGGACATATGGCTACACCTTC. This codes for CATSRGRTYGYTF.

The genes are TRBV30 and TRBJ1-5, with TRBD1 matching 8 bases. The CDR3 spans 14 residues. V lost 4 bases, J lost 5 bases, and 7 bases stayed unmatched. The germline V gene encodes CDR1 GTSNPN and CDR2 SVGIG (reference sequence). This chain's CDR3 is CAWIPGQEDQPQHF. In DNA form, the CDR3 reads TGTGCCTGGATTCCGGGACAGGAAGATCAGCCCCAGCATTTT.

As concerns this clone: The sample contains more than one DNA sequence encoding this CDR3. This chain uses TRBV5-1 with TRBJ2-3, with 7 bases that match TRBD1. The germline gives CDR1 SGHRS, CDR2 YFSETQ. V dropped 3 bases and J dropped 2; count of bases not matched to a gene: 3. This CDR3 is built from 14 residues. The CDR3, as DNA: TGCGCCAGCAGCTCCGGACAGGCCACAGATACGCAGTATTTT. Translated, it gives CASSSGQATDTQYF.

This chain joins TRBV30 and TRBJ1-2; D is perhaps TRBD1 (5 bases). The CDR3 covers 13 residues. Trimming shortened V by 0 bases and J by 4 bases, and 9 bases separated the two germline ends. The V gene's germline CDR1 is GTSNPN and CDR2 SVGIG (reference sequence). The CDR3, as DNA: TGTGCCTGGAGTGTCGGGGGATTCTATGGCTACACCTTC. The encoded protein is CAWSVGGFYGYTF. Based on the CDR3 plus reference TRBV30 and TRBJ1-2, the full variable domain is SQTIHQWPATLVQPVGSPLSLECTVEGTSNPNLYWYRQAAGRGLQLLFYSVGIGQISSEVPQNLSASRPQDRQFILSSKKLLLSDSGFYLCAWSVGGFYGYTFGSGTRLTVV.

The CDR3 protein is CASSPPGRVNIQYF. The CDR3 DNA follows: TGTGCCAGCAGTCCCCCTGGGCGGGTTAACATTCAGTACTTC. The chain has TRBV6-5 and TRBJ2-4; maybe TRBD2 (5 bases). From germline, CDR1 is MNHEY and CDR2 SVGAGI. Deletions cut 5 bases from V and 7 bases from J, with 15 bases between. This CDR3 comprises 14 residues.

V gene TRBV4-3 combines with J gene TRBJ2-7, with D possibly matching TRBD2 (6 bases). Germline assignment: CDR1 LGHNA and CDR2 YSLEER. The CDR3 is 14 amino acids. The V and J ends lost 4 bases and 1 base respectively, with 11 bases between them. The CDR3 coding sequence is TGCGCCAGCAGCCGTCTCCTAGCGTCCTACGAGCAGTACTTC. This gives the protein CASSRLLASYEQYF.

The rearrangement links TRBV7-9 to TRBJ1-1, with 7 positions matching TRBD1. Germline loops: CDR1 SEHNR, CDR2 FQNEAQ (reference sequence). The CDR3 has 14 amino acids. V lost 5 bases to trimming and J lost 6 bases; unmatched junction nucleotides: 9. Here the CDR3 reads CASSRTGDIAEAFF. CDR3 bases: TGTGCCAGCAGCCGAACAGGGGATATCGCTGAAGCTTTCTTT.

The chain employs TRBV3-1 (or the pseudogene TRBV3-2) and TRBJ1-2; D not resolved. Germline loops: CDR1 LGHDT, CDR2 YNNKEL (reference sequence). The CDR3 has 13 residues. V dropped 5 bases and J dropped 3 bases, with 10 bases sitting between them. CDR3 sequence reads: CASSYRPDYGYTF. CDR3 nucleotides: TGTGCCAGCAGCTACCGCCCGGACTATGGCTACACCTTC.

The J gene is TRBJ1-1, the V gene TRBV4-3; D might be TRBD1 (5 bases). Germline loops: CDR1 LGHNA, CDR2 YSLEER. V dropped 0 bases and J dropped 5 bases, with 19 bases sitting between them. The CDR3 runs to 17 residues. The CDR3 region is CASSQDYPTGGATEAFF. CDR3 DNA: TGCGCCAGCAGCCAAGATTATCCGACCGGAGGGGCAACTGAAGCTTTCTTT.

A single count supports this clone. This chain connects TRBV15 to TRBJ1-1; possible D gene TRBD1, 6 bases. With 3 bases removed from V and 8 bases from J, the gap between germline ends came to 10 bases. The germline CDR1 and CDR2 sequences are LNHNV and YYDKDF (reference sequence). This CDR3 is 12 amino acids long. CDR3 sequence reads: CATSRGTTEAFF. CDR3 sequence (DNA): TGTGCCACCAGCAGGGGGACAACAGAAGCTTTCTTT.

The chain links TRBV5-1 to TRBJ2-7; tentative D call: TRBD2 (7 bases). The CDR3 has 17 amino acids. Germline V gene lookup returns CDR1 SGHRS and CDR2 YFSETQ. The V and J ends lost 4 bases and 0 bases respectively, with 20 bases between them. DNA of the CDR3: TGCGCCAGCAGCACAACTCAGGCGGGGGCCGGCTCCTACGAGCAGTACTTC. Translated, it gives CASSTTQAGAGSYEQYF.

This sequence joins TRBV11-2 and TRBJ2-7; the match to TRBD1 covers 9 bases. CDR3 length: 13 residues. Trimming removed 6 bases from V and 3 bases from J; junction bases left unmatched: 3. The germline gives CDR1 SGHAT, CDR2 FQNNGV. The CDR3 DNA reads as TGTGCCAGCAGACCGGGACAGGGCTACGAGCAGTACTTC. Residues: CASRPGQGYEQYF.

DNA of the CDR3: TGTGCCAGCAGCACTAAGGTGGGACTAGCGGGAGCGCTTTTATACAATGAGCAGTTCTTC. This codes for CASSTKVGLAGALLYNEQFF. V gene TRBV6-6 combines with J gene TRBJ2-1; 14 positions match TRBD2. The CDR3 loop spans 20 amino acids. V lost 6 bases to trimming and J lost 4 bases; unmatched junction nucleotides: 17. Germline V lookup: CDR1 MNHNY, CDR2 SVGAGI (reference sequence).

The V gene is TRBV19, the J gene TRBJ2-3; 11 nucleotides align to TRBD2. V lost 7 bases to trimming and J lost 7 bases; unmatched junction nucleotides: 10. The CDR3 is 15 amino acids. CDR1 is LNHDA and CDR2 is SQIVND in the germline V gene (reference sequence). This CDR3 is CASTPVLAGVNTQYF. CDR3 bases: TGTGCCAGTACCCCTGTACTAGCGGGGGTAAATACGCAGTATTTT.

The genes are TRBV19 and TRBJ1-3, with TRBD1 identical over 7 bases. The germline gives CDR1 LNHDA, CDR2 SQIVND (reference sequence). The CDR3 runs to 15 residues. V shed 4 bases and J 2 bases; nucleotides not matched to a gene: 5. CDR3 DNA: TGTGCCAGTAGTAATCTGGGGACAGCTGGAAACACCATATATTTT. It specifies CASSNLGTAGNTIYF.

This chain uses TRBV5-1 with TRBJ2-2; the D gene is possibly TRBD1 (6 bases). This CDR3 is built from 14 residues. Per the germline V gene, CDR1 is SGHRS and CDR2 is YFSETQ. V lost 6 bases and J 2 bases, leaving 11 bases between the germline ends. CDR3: CASNGQPNTGELFF. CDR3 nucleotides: TGCGCCAGCAATGGACAGCCTAACACCGGGGAGCTGTTTTTT.

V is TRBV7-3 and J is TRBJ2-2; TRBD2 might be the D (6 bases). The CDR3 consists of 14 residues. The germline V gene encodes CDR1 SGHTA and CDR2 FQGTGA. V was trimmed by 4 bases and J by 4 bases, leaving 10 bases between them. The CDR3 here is CASSSLAFTGELFF. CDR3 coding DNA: TGTGCCAGCAGCTCGCTAGCGTTCACCGGGGAGCTGTTTTTT.

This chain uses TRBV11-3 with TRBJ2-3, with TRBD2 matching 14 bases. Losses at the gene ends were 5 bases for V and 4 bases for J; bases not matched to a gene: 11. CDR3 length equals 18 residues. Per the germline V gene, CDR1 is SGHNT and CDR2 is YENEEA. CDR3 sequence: CASSPGTSGSGSADTQYF. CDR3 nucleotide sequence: TGTGCCAGCAGCCCCGGGACTAGCGGGAGTGGGAGCGCAGATACGCAGTATTTT.

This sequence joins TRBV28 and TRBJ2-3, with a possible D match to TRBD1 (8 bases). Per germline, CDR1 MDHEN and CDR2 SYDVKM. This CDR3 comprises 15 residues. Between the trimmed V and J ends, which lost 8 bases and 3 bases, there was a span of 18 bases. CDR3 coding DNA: TGTGCCAGCCTAACGGGAGGACAGGGAACAGATACGCAGTATTTT. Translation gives CASLTGGQGTDTQYF.

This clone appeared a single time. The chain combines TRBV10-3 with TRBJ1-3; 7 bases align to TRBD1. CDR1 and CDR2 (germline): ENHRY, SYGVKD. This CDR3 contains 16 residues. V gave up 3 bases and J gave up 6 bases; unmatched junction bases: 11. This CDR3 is CAISDSTGMVENTIYF. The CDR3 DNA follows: TGTGCCATCAGTGATTCGACAGGGATGGTTGAAAACACCATATATTTT.